This is a list of T cell receptor beta chains from one sample in a study of T-cell reconstitution after alpha-beta-depleted transplantation in children. Each CDR3 protein gets one entry after TCRdb re-called the PCR reads with MiXCR. The repertoire includes roughly 300,000 distinct CDR3 sequences, roughly 9.5% of them detected once, and about a tenth sits in the top ten. This specimen was PBMCs from the stem cell graft donor, taken from the stem cell graft. These receptors were taken from a human donor who donated a stem cell graft to a child with SCID. CDR3s include the opening cysteine and the closing phenylalanine or tryptophan. A D gene is named only where the DNA matches it firmly. Expanded clones are given a class, and other clones once, few, many or no size at all.

abundance | j_gene | d_gene | v_gene | CDR3aa | CDR3nt
. | TRBJ2-7 | TRBD1 | TRBV7-9 | CASSPRQGWDEQYF | TGTGCCAGCAGCCCCCGACAGGGGTGGGACGAGCAGTACTTC
few | TRBJ2-2 | TRBD1 | TRBV5-1 | CASSKPGQGRGELFF | TGCGCCAGCAGCAAACCGGGACAGGGTCGCGGGGAGCTGTTTTTT
few | TRBJ1-5 | . | TRBV21-1 | CASSKGQYQPQHF | TGTGCCAGCAGCAAGGGACAGTATCAGCCCCAGCATTTT
. | TRBJ2-2 | . | TRBV5-1 | CASSFTGETTGELFF | TGCGCCAGCAGCTTCACAGGAGAGACCACCGGGGAGCTGTTTTTT
few | TRBJ2-2 | TRBD2 | TRBV20-1 | CSARAAGGVTGELFF | TGCAGTGCTAGAGCCGCGGGGGGAGTCACCGGGGAGCTGTTTTTT
. | TRBJ1-3 | . | TRBV19 | CASSPPTLAGNTIYF | TGTGCCAGTAGTCCGCCCACCTTGGCTGGAAACACCATATATTTT
few | TRBJ2-3 | . | TRBV10-3 | CAISELVSDTQYF | TGTGCCATCAGTGAGCTCGTCTCAGATACGCAGTATTTT
. | TRBJ2-1 | . | TRBV27 | CASSLMPPGMDEQFF | TGTGCCAGCAGTTTAATGCCCCCTGGGATGGATGAGCAGTTCTTC
. | TRBJ1-2 | . | TRBV4-2 | CASSSPRDRVMHGYTF | TGTGCCAGCAGCTCTCCCCGGGACCGCGTGATGCATGGCTACACCTTC
. | TRBJ2-7 | . | TRBV29-1 | CSVVTAISYEQYF | TGCAGCGTTGTAACAGCGATCTCCTACGAGCAGTACTTC
. | TRBJ2-1 | . | TRBV5-1 | CASSLGTIVLGAQFF | TGCGCCAGCAGCTTGGGCACCATCGTGCTTGGGGCGCAGTTCTTC
many | TRBJ2-5 | . | TRBV10-1 | CASSRQMGETQYF | TGCGCCAGCAGTAGACAGATGGGGGAGACCCAGTACTTC
. | TRBJ2-5 | . | TRBV20-1 | CSARDLFGGRISQETQYF | TGCAGTGCTAGAGATTTATTTGGAGGCCGCATCTCCCAAGAGACCCAGTACTTC
few | TRBJ1-5 | . | TRBV6-1 | CASSEAQTGQPQHF | TGTGCCAGCAGTGAAGCACAGACGGGTCAGCCCCAGCATTTT
few | TRBJ2-2 | . | TRBV10-1 | CASSEGLLRGNTGELFF | TGCGCCAGCAGTGAGGGACTGTTGCGGGGGAACACCGGGGAGCTGTTTTTT
few | TRBJ2-7 | TRBD1 | TRBV7-9 | CASSLPQGASYEQYF | TGTGCCAGCAGCCTGCCGCAGGGGGCCTCCTACGAGCAGTACTTC
few | TRBJ2-7 | . | TRBV10-3 | CAATTGREQYF | TGTGCCGCAACCACAGGGCGCGAGCAGTACTTC
. | TRBJ1-4 | . | TRBV5-1 | CASSFTWNEKLFF | TGCGCCAGCAGCTTTACATGGAATGAAAAACTGTTTTTT
many | TRBJ2-1 | TRBD1 | TRBV10-3 | CAITSDRNSYNEQFF | TGTGCCATCACTTCGGACAGGAACTCCTACAATGAGCAGTTCTTC
few | TRBJ2-1 | . | TRBV20-1 | CSARETGNPYNEQFF | TGCAGTGCTAGAGAAACGGGAAACCCCTACAATGAGCAGTTCTTC
many | TRBJ1-2 | TRBD1 | TRBV7-2 | CASSLDRVDDDGYTF | TGTGCCAGCAGCCTAGACAGGGTTGACGATGATGGCTACACCTTC
few | TRBJ1-1 | . | TRBV6-5 | CASSYRGLSTEAFF | TGTGCCAGCAGTTATAGGGGGTTGAGCACTGAAGCTTTCTTT
many | TRBJ1-2 | . | TRBV29-1 | CSVEGGTDNYGYTF | TGCAGCGTTGAAGGCGGGACGGATAACTATGGCTACACCTTC
few | TRBJ2-7 | . | TRBV3-1 | CASSQERPGAYEQYF | TGTGCCAGCAGCCAAGAAAGGCCAGGGGCGTACGAGCAGTACTTC
few | TRBJ2-5 | . | TRBV10-3 | CAISEAWGRLRPYRETQYF | TGTGCCATCAGTGAGGCTTGGGGGCGGCTCCGTCCCTATAGAGAGACCCAGTACTTC
few | TRBJ2-2 | . | TRBV20-1 | CSASFGGNTGELFF | TGCAGTGCTAGTTTTGGGGGGAACACCGGGGAGCTGTTTTTT
many | TRBJ2-7 | . | TRBV3-1 | CASSHYYEQYF | TGTGCCAGCAGCCACTACTACGAGCAGTACTTC
many | TRBJ1-1 | . | TRBV6-1 | CASSPRRQLNTEAFF | TGTGCCAGCAGCCCCCGGCGCCAGCTGAACACTGAAGCTTTCTTT
many | TRBJ2-3 | TRBD1 | TRBV12-3/TRBV12-4 | CASSPGGRATDTQYF | TGTGCCAGCAGTCCAGGGGGCAGGGCCACAGATACGCAGTATTTT
few | TRBJ2-7 | TRBD1 | TRBV20-1 | CSARVQGASSYEQYF | TGCAGTGCTAGAGTGCAGGGGGCGAGCTCCTACGAGCAGTACTTC
. | TRBJ2-3 | TRBD2 | TRBV12-3/TRBV12-4 | CASSLDPGGADTQYF | TGTGCCAGCAGTTTAGACCCGGGGGGGGCAGATACGCAGTATTTT
few | TRBJ1-3 | TRBD1 | TRBV10-3 | CAISETGGFGNTIYF | TGTGCCATCAGTGAAACAGGGGGCTTTGGAAACACCATATATTTT
many | TRBJ2-2 | TRBD2 | TRBV5-6 | CASSSLFSGGNTGELFF | TGTGCCAGCAGCTCCCTTTTTAGCGGGGGGAACACCGGGGAGCTGTTTTTT
. | TRBJ2-7 | TRBD1 | TRBV3-1 | CASSQGQAYEQYF | TGTGCCAGCAGCCAGGGACAGGCCTACGAGCAGTACTTC
many | TRBJ1-2 | . | TRBV2 | CASSELGGANYGYTF | TGTGCCAGCAGTGAATTGGGGGGAGCTAACTATGGCTACACCTTC
few | TRBJ1-1 | . | TRBV10-3 | CAISERGARDTEAFF | TGTGCCATCAGTGAAAGGGGGGCTAGGGACACTGAAGCTTTCTTT
. | TRBJ1-2 | TRBD1 | TRBV10-3 | CAISQGENYGYTF | TGTGCCATCAGTCAGGGGGAGAACTATGGCTACACCTTC
. | TRBJ2-7 | . | TRBV9 | CASSVDGDDEQYF | TGTGCCAGCAGCGTAGACGGGGACGACGAGCAGTACTTC
many | TRBJ2-3 | TRBD1 | TRBV5-6 | CASSLRTGGNTDTQYF | TGTGCCAGCAGCTTGAGGACAGGGGGTAACACAGATACGCAGTATTTT
few | TRBJ2-7 | . | TRBV5-6 | CASSLNSRYEQYF | TGTGCCAGCAGCCTAAATAGTCGCTACGAGCAGTACTTC
many | TRBJ1-1 | . | TRBV2 | CATRTGNTEAFF | TGTGCCACCCGCACAGGAAACACTGAAGCTTTCTTT
many | TRBJ2-5 | . | TRBV5-5 | CASSSAPRETQYF | TGTGCCAGCAGCTCCGCACCGAGGGAAACCCAGTACTTC
. | TRBJ2-3 | TRBD1 | TRBV3-1 | CASSQEGTGTHTQYF | TGTGCCAGCAGCCAGGAGGGGACAGGGACACATACGCAGTATTTT
. | TRBJ2-7 | . | TRBV11-2 | CASSLDVTATYEQYF | TGTGCCAGCAGCTTAGATGTCACGGCTACCTACGAGCAGTACTTC
. | TRBJ2-5 | TRBD2 | TRBV5-4 | CASSRGGSGGQETQYF | TGTGCCAGCAGCCGGGGGGGTAGCGGGGGTCAAGAGACCCAGTACTTC
. | TRBJ2-2 | . | TRBV12-3/TRBV12-4 | CASSSPTIDTGELFF | TGTGCCAGCAGCTCCCCAACCATTGACACCGGGGAGCTGTTTTTT